This T cell receptor (beta chain) emerged from a study of cytomegalovirus exposure and HLA in healthy donors. For the study at large: Most genotyped donors, about four fifths of 350 to 500, had Caucasian-associated genetic ancestry.

This CDR3 is built from 14 residues. With 0 bases removed from V and 4 bases from J, the gap between germline ends came to 9 bases. Germline-derived CDR1 and CDR2 are WNHNN and SYGVQD (reference sequence). The PCR had 60 Vbeta and 13 Jbeta primers. Clones were read by immunoSEQ multiplex PCR, and TCRdb kept only the in-frame ones, dropping some. The table has roughly 150,000 clones, over 70% seen once; the top ten hold 5.5% to 6%. Sequencing was performed on PBMCs. The TCR originated in a man between 25 and 39 years old in good health and CMV-seropositive. The V gene is TRBV10-1, the J gene TRBJ2-5; D gene ambiguous. The CDR3 DNA is TGCGCCAGCAGTGAGTCGAGGTGGATAGAGACCCAGTACTTC. It codes for CASSESRWIETQYF.